What follows are 29 T cell receptor beta chains derived from one specimen sequenced in a study of control samples from healthy donors and cancer patients (TCRdb year 2020). Library creation used the immunoSEQ multiplex PCR assay. TCRdb mirrors the immuneACCESS table, restricted to in-frame sequences. Some clones are absent from its copies; in checked studies, under half trace to an unresolved V gene, and the reason for the others is unknown. The sample profile shows some 120,000 clones; more than 85% of them were found once. The biggest ten clones account for 1.5% to 2% of the sample. The sequencing input was PBMCs. These receptor sequences come from a man aged 50 or older with head and neck cancer.

Points on this clone: The junction differs from germline at one of its ends, possibly a read error. The rearrangement links TRBV5-1 to TRBJ2-5; 8 bases line up with TRBD2. Germline-derived CDR1 and CDR2 are SGHRS and YFSETQ. The CDR3 has 16 residues. In nucleotides, the CDR3 is TGCGCCAGCAGCCCCATTGAGGGGGTAGCGGGAACCCAATTAGACTTC. It translates to CASSPIEGVAGTQLDF. The full variable domain, with the rest looked up from reference TRBV5-1 and TRBJ2-5, is KAGVTQTPRYLIKTRGQQVTLSCSPISGHRSVSWYQQTPGQGLQFLFEYFSETQRNKGNFPGRFSGRQFSNSRSEMNVSTLELGDSALYLCASSPIEGVAGTQLDFGPGTRLLVL.

The V and J genes are TRBV4-2 and TRBJ1-6, with a tentative D call TRBD1 (5 bases). Trimming cost V 1 base and J 7 bases, with 14 bases left between them. This CDR3 spans 16 amino acids. Per germline, CDR1 LGHNA and CDR2 YNFKEQ. For the CDR3, the DNA is TGTGCCAGCAGCCAAGGGGGGGTTTCCCTAAATTCACCCCTCCACTTT. It is translated as CASSQGGVSLNSPLHF.

This chain joins TRBV11-2 and TRBJ2-7, with TRBD1 matching over 11 bases. The CDR3 length is 14 residues. V was clipped by 4 bases and J by 7 bases; unmatched bases: 6. From germline, CDR1 is SGHAT and CDR2 FQNNGV. In nucleotides, the CDR3 is TGTGCCAGCAGCTCCCCGGGACAGGGGGGTGAGCAGTACTTC. This translates into CASSSPGQGGEQYF.

The chain uses TRBV7-9 and TRBJ1-1, with 7 nucleotides matching TRBD1. This CDR3 region has 15 residues. Trimming removed 4 bases from V and 11 bases from J; junction bases left unmatched: 16. Germline values: CDR1 SEHNR, CDR2 FQNEAQ (reference sequence). The CDR3 DNA is TGTGCCAGCAGCTCAGACAGGCACCGGGACAGCGAGGCTTTCTTT. Its protein is CASSSDRHRDSEAFF. Together with reference TRBV7-9 and TRBJ1-1, the CDR3 gives the full variable domain: DTGVSQNPRHKITKRGQNVTFRCDPISEHNRLYWYRQTLGQGPEFLTYFQNEAQLEKSRLLSDRFSAERPKGSFSTLEIQRTEQGDSAMYLCASSSDRHRDSEAFFGQGTRLTVV.

The chain is built from TRBV4-1 and TRBJ1-2; the D gene is possibly TRBD1 (5 bases). Germline V gene data show CDR1 as MGHRA and CDR2 as YSYEKL. This CDR3 has 14 amino acids. Trimming cost V 0 bases and J 4 bases, with 9 bases left between them. CDR3 in DNA: TGCGCCAGCAGCCAAGATCCAGGGAGCTATGGCTACACCTTC. Translated, it gives CASSQDPGSYGYTF.

This clone appeared a single time. The chain carries TRBV6-1 and TRBJ1-5; D gene ambiguous. The germline V gene has CDR1 MNHNS and CDR2 SASEGT. V lost 4 bases to trimming and J lost 0 bases, with 13 bases between them. CDR3 length: 16 residues. The CDR3 sequence is CASSADGGYSNQPQHF. The CDR3 region has the DNA TGTGCCAGCAGTGCGGACGGAGGGTATAGCAATCAGCCCCAGCATTTT.

The rearrangement uses TRBV6-4 and TRBJ2-6; D gene uncertain. Germline CDR1 MRHNA, CDR2 SNTAGT. Trimming removed 6 bases at V and 0 bases at J, with 3 bases between. The CDR3 is made up of 13 amino acids. CDR3 amino acids: CASRLSGANVLTF. CDR3 DNA: TGTGCCAGCAGGCTCTCTGGGGCCAACGTCCTGACTTTC.

The V gene is TRBV24-1, the J gene TRBJ2-1; maybe TRBD2 (5 bases). V lost 3 bases to trimming and J lost 7 bases, with 6 bases between them. The germline gives CDR1 KGHDR, CDR2 SFDVKD. This CDR3 has 12 residues. CDR3 DNA: TGTGCCACCAGTGATCGGGGTAATGAGCAGTTCTTC. It encodes CATSDRGNEQFF.

This chain joins TRBV7-2 and TRBJ2-2; D is ambiguous. The V and J ends lost 2 bases and 5 bases respectively, with 12 bases between them. CDR1 is SGHTA, CDR2 FQGNSA, per germline. This CDR3 is 15 amino acids long. The CDR3 DNA is TGTGCCAGCAGCTTATTTGCCCGAATAACCGGGGAGCTGTTTTTT. Amino acids: CASSLFARITGELFF.

The chain carries TRBV27 and TRBJ2-1; 10 nucleotides align to TRBD2. Germline assignment: CDR1 MNHEY and CDR2 SMNVEV (reference sequence). V trimming: 6 bases; J trimming: 6 bases; junction bases outside the gene matches: 5. The CDR3 is made up of 14 amino acids. The CDR3 reads CASRFSGGSNEQFF. CDR3 nucleotides: TGTGCCAGCAGATTTAGCGGGGGGAGCAATGAGCAGTTCTTC.

The gene calls are TRBV5-1 and TRBJ2-3; D remains ambiguous. The V end was cut by 1 base, the J end by 3 bases, with 9 bases between. CDR1 and CDR2 from the germline V gene are SGHRS and YFSETQ. This CDR3 region has 14 residues. DNA of the CDR3: TGCGCCAGCAGCTTGAAGCCTCCAACAGATACGCAGTATTTT. It is translated as CASSLKPPTDTQYF.

J is TRBJ1-2 and V is TRBV19; D not certain. Germline CDR1 LNHDA, CDR2 SQIVND (reference sequence). V lost 3 bases and J 3 bases, leaving 14 bases between the germline ends. The CDR3 length is 15 residues. The CDR3 loop reads CASSITGNPYYGYTF. The DNA for the CDR3 is TGTGCCAGTAGTATTACGGGAAACCCGTACTATGGCTACACCTTC.

The rearrangement joins TRBV6-5 to TRBJ2-7; 9 positions agree with TRBD1. CDR1 MNHEY and CDR2 SVGAGI come from the germline V gene. J gave up 5 bases and V 6 bases, and 11 bases lay outside the gene matches. This CDR3 contains 15 residues. This chain's CDR3 is CASRSTGTGLDEQYF. CDR3 in DNA: TGTGCCAGCAGATCGACCGGGACAGGGCTCGACGAGCAGTACTTC.

The chain couples TRBV5-4 to TRBJ2-2; D remains ambiguous. There are 13 residues in the CDR3. CDR1 and CDR2 from the germline V gene are SGHNT and YYREEE (reference sequence). The germline V and J ends were trimmed by 4 bases and 0 bases, with 4 bases remaining between them. For the CDR3, the DNA is TGTGCCAGCAGCCCCCCGAACACCGGGGAGCTGTTTTTT. The encoded protein is CASSPPNTGELFF.

This CDR3 reads CASSRGGNQPQHF. The CDR3 region has the DNA TGTGCCTCCTCCCGAGGGGGTAATCAGCCCCAGCATTTT. The J gene is TRBJ1-5, the V gene TRBV25-1; the D gene is possibly TRBD1 (6 bases). CDR3 length equals 13 residues. Germline V CDR1 and CDR2: MGHDK, SYGVNS. The V and J ends lost 11 bases and 4 bases respectively, with 15 bases between them.

J is TRBJ2-3 and V is TRBV5-1, with 13 bases identical to TRBD2. The CDR3 covers 15 residues. The J segment lost 5 bases and the V segment lost 2 bases, leaving 2 bases of the junction unmatched. Germline values: CDR1 SGHRS, CDR2 YFSETQ. This CDR3 reads CASSFGTSGEDTQYF. The CDR3 bases are TGCGCCAGCAGCTTCGGGACTAGCGGGGAAGATACGCAGTATTTT.

The rearrangement joins TRBV7-6 to TRBJ1-2, with D tentatively TRBD1 (5 bases). Trimming took off 4 bases at V and 8 bases at J, with 14 bases between the two ends. The CDR3 length is 13 residues. Germline lookup yields CDR1 SGHVS and CDR2 FNYEAQ. In nucleotides, the CDR3 is TGTGCCAGCAGCTCGGGACCCCTCCGCGGCTACACCTTC. Translation: CASSSGPLRGYTF.

The V and J genes are TRBV6-2 or TRBV6-3 and TRBJ2-1; the D is unclear. Germline V gene data show CDR1 as MNHEY and CDR2 as SVGEGT. The CDR3 runs 12 residues. Trimming cost V 4 bases and J 10 bases, with 11 bases left between them. The CDR3 DNA sequence: TGTGCCAGCAGTTCTGGACGGCCCGAGCAGTTCTTC. It yields the protein CASSSGRPEQFF.

V gene TRBV7-9 combines with J gene TRBJ1-1; D unresolved. Per the germline V gene, CDR1 is SEHNR and CDR2 is FQNEAQ (reference sequence). CDR3 length equals 14 residues. V lost 5 bases and J 0 bases, leaving 10 bases between the germline ends. The DNA for the CDR3 is TGTGCCAGCAGCCCGGACGGGATGAACACTGAAGCTTTCTTT. Amino acid sequence: CASSPDGMNTEAFF.

This clone was seen a few times. V gene TRBV3-1 (or the pseudogene TRBV3-2) combines with J gene TRBJ1-4; 8 positions match TRBD1. V shed 11 bases, J shed 8 bases, and the junction held 13 bases outside the gene matches. Germline CDR1 reads LGHDT; CDR2 reads YNNKEL (reference sequence). There are 14 residues in the CDR3. CDR3 sequence (DNA): TGTGCCGAATCGACAGGGGAGGGGAGCGAAAAACTGTTTTTT. It specifies CAESTGEGSEKLFF.

This clone occurred once. The rearrangement uses TRBV3-1 (or the pseudogene TRBV3-2) and TRBJ2-7; TRBD2 is a possible D gene (5 bases). Trimming removed 4 bases from V and 4 bases from J, with 11 bases in between. Germline CDR1 and CDR2: LGHDT and YNNKEL (reference sequence). This CDR3 is built from 13 residues. The CDR3 nucleotides are TGTGCCAGCAGCCCCCGCCGCGGGTACGAGCAGTACTTC. Its protein product is CASSPRRGYEQYF.

The genes are TRBV11-2 and TRBJ2-1, with a tentative D call TRBD2 (6 bases). Germline V gives CDR1 SGHAT, CDR2 FQNNGV. This CDR3 is 11 amino acids long. Trimming removed 5 bases at V and 12 bases at J, with 11 bases between. CDR3 sequence: CASSQRGLQFF. The CDR3, as DNA: TGTGCCAGCAGCCAACGGGGACTGCAGTTCTTC.

The chain recombines TRBV4-1 with TRBJ1-2; D remains unclear. Germline V gene data show CDR1 as MGHRA and CDR2 as YSYEKL. The CDR3 length is 14 residues. V gave up 4 bases and J gave up 1 base, with 10 bases separating them. Written as DNA, the CDR3 is TGCGCCAGCAGCCCCCGCGAGATTAACTATGGCTACACCTTC. It translates to CASSPREINYGYTF.

The chain is built from TRBV19 and TRBJ2-7; 8 bases are shared with TRBD1. Germline CDR1 reads LNHDA; CDR2 reads SQIVND (reference sequence). V lost 4 bases, J lost 3 bases, and 5 bases stayed unmatched. This CDR3 spans 14 amino acids. As DNA, the CDR3 is TGTGCCAGTAGTAATCACAGGGGGTGCTACGAGCAGTACTTC. Translating gives CASSNHRGCYEQYF.

The chain is built from TRBV5-4 and TRBJ1-4; 7 bases are shared with TRBD1. The CDR3 is 15 amino acids. V was pared by 3 bases and J by 7 bases, with 9 bases of the junction left unmatched. CDR1 and CDR2 from the germline V gene are SGHNT and YYREEE (reference sequence). This CDR3 reads CASSYQGTALEKLFF. The CDR3, as DNA: TGTGCCAGCAGCTATCAGGGGACAGCGCTTGAAAAACTGTTTTTT.

This rearrangement joins TRBV4-3 to TRBJ1-2; D may be TRBD1 (5 bases). The CDR3 loop spans 17 amino acids. Trimming took 4 bases from V and 7 from J, leaving 25 bases between them. Germline V gives CDR1 LGHNA, CDR2 YSLEER. The DNA for the CDR3 is TGCGCCAGCAGCCCGGTACTTGGCAGGGACTCATTCCCTGGCTACACCTTC. This encodes CASSPVLGRDSFPGYTF.

V and J are TRBV4-1 and TRBJ1-4; 7 bases match TRBD1. The CDR3 is 18 amino acids. Trimming cost V 3 bases and J 10 bases; bases outside gene matches: 20. Germline V lookup: CDR1 MGHRA, CDR2 YSYEKL. This CDR3 is CASSHLGQPKSAFGKLFF. The CDR3 DNA follows: TGCGCCAGCAGCCACCTGGGACAGCCAAAGAGTGCCTTTGGAAAACTGTTTTTT.

CDR3 sequence: CASSVGQGTDTQYF. As DNA, the CDR3 is TGTGCCAGTAGTGTGGGACAGGGCACAGATACGCAGTATTTT. The rearrangement joins TRBV19 to TRBJ2-3; 8 positions agree with TRBD1. This CDR3 is 14 amino acids long. Trimming cost V 5 bases and J 1 base; bases outside gene matches: 2. CDR1 is LNHDA and CDR2 is SQIVND in the germline V gene (reference sequence).

This sequence joins TRBV5-4 and TRBJ2-5; D perhaps matches TRBD2 (5 bases). CDR1 SGHNT and CDR2 YYREEE come from the germline V gene (reference sequence). V was shortened by 4 bases and J by 4 bases, with 11 bases between the two germline ends. CDR3 length equals 13 residues. The CDR3 loop is CASSPTEGETQYF. In DNA form, the CDR3 reads TGTGCCAGCAGCCCTACAGAGGGAGAGACCCAGTACTTC.